This TCR beta chain was profiled in a study of blood T cell repertoires in COVID-19. Study in general: Donors in the United States, Italy and Spain gave samples during acute or convalescent COVID-19. Sources were T cells, B-cell-depleted T cells, or PBMCs; the material itself was cDNA or gDNA.

The CDR3 is 16 amino acids. CDR1 is MNHEY and CDR2 is SVGAGI in the germline V gene. The V gene lost 4 bases and the J gene lost 0 bases, with 13 bases spanning the gap. In the authors' workflow: From reference gene primer amplification, estimates of nucleated cell counts were derived. Profiling relied on immunoSEQ multiplex PCR, and the TCRdb table lists in-frame clones only, not all of them. Clone size and V and J calls were adopted from that table, with D and trimming inferred from the DNA. The sample gives around 140,000 clones, 81% of which show up once; roughly 8.2% is in the top ten. The chain joins TRBV6-5 to TRBJ1-3, with no clear D. Material: peripheral blood. This TCR was sampled from a human donor in a cohort sampled during active COVID-19. The CDR3 nucleotides read TGTGCCAGCAGTTCTAGCTTTGACTCCTCTGGAAACACCATATATTTT. Protein sequence: CASSSSFDSSGNTIYF.